Each of the 16 T cell receptor beta chains below was sequenced from the same sample in a study of blood T cells in healthy people across ages. It was with a sample-barcoded 5' primer and a J-beta primer mix that a second PCR of about 6 to 12 cycles was run. TCRdb redid the calling of the 5' RACE reads with MiXCR, one entry per CDR3 protein. The sample lists around 500,000 distinct CDR3 sequences; under 55% were seen once. Sequences were obtained from blood. The receptors were sampled from a man aged 80 or over in good health.

This chain links TRBV7-2 with TRBJ1-6, with D unclear. Germline V lookup: CDR1 SGHTA, CDR2 FQGNSA. This CDR3 is built from 14 residues. Trimming took off 6 bases at V and 6 bases at J, with 12 bases between the two ends. The CDR3 DNA follows: TGTGCCAGCAGACCTGACGGCATTAATTCACCCCTCCACTTT. Translated: CASRPDGINSPLHF.

The J gene is TRBJ1-5, the V gene TRBV10-1; D is ambiguous. Trimming pared 8 bases from V and 4 bases from J, leaving 3 bases between. The germline gives CDR1 WNHNN, CDR2 SYGVQD (reference sequence). The CDR3 has 10 amino acids. CDR3 in amino acids: CASPNQPQHF. CDR3 nucleotide sequence: TGCGCCAGCCCTAATCAGCCCCAGCATTTT.

The J gene is TRBJ1-1, the V gene TRBV28, with D unresolved. Germline V CDR1 and CDR2: MDHEN, SYDVKM. The CDR3 spans 13 residues. Trimming removed 1 base at V and 7 bases at J, with 10 bases between. The CDR3 here is CASSLYVFDEAFF. CDR3 nucleotide sequence: TGTGCCAGCAGTTTATATGTATTTGATGAAGCTTTCTTT.

The chain couples TRBV5-5 to TRBJ2-7; perhaps TRBD2 as D (5 bases). Germline V gives CDR1 SGHKS, CDR2 YYEKEE (reference sequence). The CDR3 runs to 13 residues. Trimming stripped 4 bases from V and 3 bases from J, with 11 bases between. This CDR3 reads CASSNYEGYEQYF. DNA of the CDR3: TGTGCCAGCAGCAACTATGAGGGCTACGAGCAGTACTTC.

This clonotype was seen more than once but under ten times. This chain uses TRBV20-1 with TRBJ2-7; no clear D. The CDR3 is made up of 13 amino acids. The V and J ends lost 0 bases and 4 bases respectively, with 10 bases between them. CDR1 is DFQATT and CDR2 is SNEGSKA in the germline V gene (reference sequence). The CDR3 loop is CSARDIVRYEQYF. The CDR3, as DNA: TGCAGTGCTAGAGATATAGTGCGGTACGAGCAGTACTTC.

This chain joins TRBV28 and TRBJ2-5; D may be TRBD2 (6 bases). The J call may be incorrect, as the DNA end agrees better with TRBJ2-7. Germline V lookup: CDR1 MDHEN, CDR2 SYDVKM. There are 14 residues in the CDR3. DNA for the CDR3: TGTGCCAGCAGTTCCCGGGGGTCCCCCCACGAGCAGTACTTC. Protein sequence: CASSSRGSPHEQYF.

The chain couples TRBV12-3 or TRBV12-4 to TRBJ2-5; 9 bases map to TRBD1. The CDR3 runs to 15 residues. V shed 4 bases and J 5 bases; nucleotides not matched to a gene: 8. The CDR3 bases are TGTGCCAGCAGTTCCAGGACAGGGGCGGTGGAGACCCAGTACTTC. Translation: CASSSRTGAVETQYF.

The chain couples TRBV24-1 to TRBJ2-7; 8 bases are a match to TRBD1. Germline V gene lookup returns CDR1 KGHDR and CDR2 SFDVKD. The CDR3 has 16 residues. The V and J ends lost 5 bases and 2 bases, in that order; junction bases with no gene match: 10. The CDR3 bases are TGTGCCACCAGTGGGACCGACAGGGGTCTTACCTACGAGCAGTACTTC. This translates into CATSGTDRGLTYEQYF.

Only one count was recorded for this clonotype. The chain combines TRBV29-1 with TRBJ2-1, with 12 bases lining up with TRBD2. From germline, CDR1 is SQVTM and CDR2 ANQGSEA. There are 18 residues in the CDR3. With 6 bases clipped from V and 0 bases from J, the junction kept 12 bases outside the gene matches. The CDR3 nucleotides read TGCAGCGTCGGAAGGCGCCTAGCGGGGGGGAGCTCCTACAATGAGCAGTTCTTC. This encodes CSVGRRLAGGSSYNEQFF.

A few counts support this clonotype. The gene calls are TRBV29-1 and TRBJ1-2, with 7 bases identical to TRBD1. Germline values: CDR1 SQVTM, CDR2 ANQGSEA. The CDR3 contains 14 residues. J gave up 8 bases and V 0 bases, and 9 bases lay outside the gene matches. In DNA form, the CDR3 reads TGCAGCGTTGAAGAACAGGGGCGTCGACGGGGCTACACCTTC. Encoded protein: CSVEEQGRRRGYTF.

This rearrangement joins TRBV7-2 to TRBJ2-1; D is perhaps TRBD2 (6 bases). V was shortened by 7 bases and J by 1 base, with 11 bases between the two germline ends. The length of the CDR3 is 14 residues. Germline V gene data show CDR1 as SGHTA and CDR2 as FQGNSA. The CDR3 region is CASTRLGSYNEQFF. The CDR3 nucleotides are TGTGCCAGCACCCGACTAGGATCCTACAATGAGCAGTTCTTC.

Comment on this clonotype: Because the CDR3 is missing its conserved closing phenylalanine or tryptophan, this is likely a read error. The DNA is left out, because the CDR3 cannot be placed on it with certainty; the CDR3 is given as TCRdb lists it. V is TRBV5-1 and J is TRBJ2-1; the table gives TRBD2 as D, unverified against the DNA. Germline V gene lookup returns CDR1 SGHRS and CDR2 YFSETQ. The CDR3 length is 18 residues, termini included. CDR3 amino acids: CASSNVERETGPTMSSSS.

The chain carries TRBV5-6 and TRBJ2-2, with D perhaps TRBD1 (5 bases). From germline, CDR1 is SGHDT and CDR2 YYEEEE. V lost 0 bases, J lost 4 bases, and 13 bases lay in between. The CDR3 sequence is 16 residues long. The CDR3 here is CASSLVADTLTGELFF. DNA for the CDR3: TGTGCCAGCAGCTTGGTGGCGGACACCCTCACCGGGGAGCTGTTTTTT.

This clonotype occurred a few times. The V and J genes are TRBV3-1 and TRBJ1-1; perhaps TRBD1 as D (6 bases). The germline CDR1 and CDR2 sequences are LGHDT and YNNKEL (reference sequence). V was shortened by 7 bases and J by 0 bases, with 12 bases between the two germline ends. The CDR3 is 14 residues long. CDR3 amino acids: CASNSQGMNTEAFF. CDR3 in DNA: TGTGCCAGCAACTCACAGGGTATGAACACTGAAGCTTTCTTT.

This rearrangement joins TRBV20-1 to TRBJ2-5; D gene ambiguous. Trimming left V 3 bases short and J 2 bases short, with 10 bases between. CDR1 is DFQATT and CDR2 is SNEGSKA in the germline V gene (reference sequence). The CDR3 is 13 residues long. The CDR3 spells CSASRTSQETQYF. CDR3 sequence (DNA): TGCAGTGCTAGCCGGACCTCTCAAGAGACCCAGTACTTC.

This chain joins TRBV20-1 and TRBJ2-3; weak D call: TRBD2 (6 bases). The CDR3 runs 18 residues. Trimming removed 5 bases from V and 0 bases from J, with 24 bases in between. The germline gives CDR1 DFQATT, CDR2 SNEGSKA (reference sequence). This chain's CDR3 is CSAPLGGDPLISTDTQYF. In DNA form, the CDR3 reads TGCAGTGCTCCCTTGGGGGGAGACCCTCTCATTAGCACAGATACGCAGTATTTT.